What follows are 25 T cell receptor beta chains derived from one specimen sequenced in a study of blood T cell repertoires in COVID-19. Using immunoSEQ multiplex PCR, the repertoire was profiled, and TCRdb retains in-frame clones only, with some absent. The repertoire has 200,000 to 250,000 clones, approximately 90% of them found once; the top ten carry 2% to 3%. What was sequenced was peripheral blood. Every receptor here comes from a man aged 30 to 45 with COVID-19, enrolled during active disease.

The J gene is TRBJ1-2, the V gene TRBV7-2; the D gene is possibly TRBD1 (5 bases). CDR3 length equals 16 residues. Germline V gene sequence: CDR1 SGHTA, CDR2 FQGNSA. Between the trimmed V and J ends, which lost 5 bases and 7 bases, there was a span of 23 bases. The CDR3: CASSRPPGHWDSGYTF. As DNA, the CDR3 is TGTGCCAGCAGCAGACCCCCAGGGCATTGGGATTCTGGCTACACCTTC.

This chain uses TRBV6-4 with TRBJ2-3; 7 bases are a match to TRBD1. The CDR3 is made up of 14 amino acids. V lost 2 bases and J lost 3; bases outside the gene matches: 2. Germline lookup yields CDR1 MRHNA and CDR2 SNTAGT. The CDR3 loop is CASSDRGLTDTQYF. Here the CDR3 DNA reads TGTGCCAGCAGTGACAGGGGGCTGACAGATACGCAGTATTTT.

The chain carries TRBV18 and TRBJ2-2, with no clear D. CDR3 length equals 13 residues. CDR1 is KGHSH and CDR2 is LQKENI in the germline V gene. The germline V and J ends were trimmed by 4 bases and 1 base, with 4 bases remaining between them. The CDR3 nucleotides read TGTGCCAGCTCACTTCAGAACACCGGGGAGCTGTTTTTT. Protein sequence: CASSLQNTGELFF.

The DNA for the CDR3 is TGCAGTGCTAGTACCAACAGGTTGCGAGCTTTCTTT. Its protein product is CSASTNRLRAFF. The chain joins TRBV20-1 to TRBJ1-1, with a possible D match to TRBD1 (5 bases). This CDR3 contains 12 residues. The V gene lost 3 bases and the J gene lost 10 bases, with 15 bases spanning the gap. Germline CDR1 and CDR2: DFQATT and SNEGSKA (reference sequence).

The chain has TRBV19 and TRBJ1-1, with D possibly matching TRBD1 (6 bases). CDR3 length: 15 amino acids. In germline, CDR1 is LNHDA, CDR2 SQIVND (reference sequence). Trimming took off 3 bases at V and 6 bases at J, with 17 bases between the two ends. As DNA, the CDR3 is TGTGCCAGTAGTATCGACACAGAGGGGGTGCCTGAAGCTTTCTTT. Its protein is CASSIDTEGVPEAFF.

CDR3 in amino acids: CASSQGLAGAVQYF. The CDR3 DNA follows: TGCGCCAGCAGCCAAGGACTAGCGGGAGCTGTGCAGTACTTC. The chain employs TRBV4-1 and TRBJ2-7, with 12 positions matching TRBD2. J lost 9 bases, V lost 1 base, and 4 bases had no gene match. The CDR3 length is 14 residues. Germline V gene lookup returns CDR1 MGHRA and CDR2 YSYEKL.

The rearrangement links TRBV27 to TRBJ1-6; 7 bases fit TRBD1. Germline V gene sequence: CDR1 MNHEY, CDR2 SMNVEV (reference sequence). The CDR3 loop spans 17 amino acids. The ends lost 5 bases at V and 6 bases at J; junction bases unmatched: 13. In DNA, the CDR3 is TGTGCCAGCAGTCCTAGGACAGGTAGCGTCCTTAATTCACCCCTCCACTTT. Encoded protein: CASSPRTGSVLNSPLHF.

The V gene is TRBV29-1, the J gene TRBJ1-1; D is ambiguous. V was shortened by 5 bases and J by 3 bases, with 16 bases between the two germline ends. Germline assignment: CDR1 SQVTM and CDR2 ANQGSEA. This CDR3 is built from 14 residues. CDR3 bases: TGCAGCGTTACGGGTCATGGCGGGTACACTGAAGCTTTCTTT. This gives the protein CSVTGHGGYTEAFF.

J is TRBJ2-1 and V is TRBV7-3; possibly TRBD1 for D (5 bases). Germline V lookup: CDR1 SGHTA, CDR2 FQGTGA. Trimming removed 4 bases from V and 0 bases from J, with 10 bases in between. The CDR3 contains 15 residues. CDR3 amino acids: CASSSTASSYNEQFF. The CDR3 DNA sequence: TGTGCCAGCAGCTCGACAGCGAGCTCCTACAATGAGCAGTTCTTC.

J is TRBJ1-5 and V is TRBV18, with TRBD1 matching over 8 bases. J was trimmed by 5 bases and V by 2 bases; bases with no gene match: 14. The germline gives CDR1 KGHSH, CDR2 LQKENI. CDR3 length equals 18 residues. The CDR3 sequence is CASSPLPGQGARDQPQHF. The CDR3 DNA reads as TGTGCCAGCTCACCATTGCCCGGGCAGGGGGCTAGGGATCAGCCCCAGCATTTT.

The chain couples TRBV9 to TRBJ2-1; no clear D gene. Germline CDR1 reads SGDLS; CDR2 reads YYNGEE. The CDR3 covers 15 residues. V lost 0 bases and J 4 bases, leaving 11 bases between the germline ends. CDR3 protein: CASSVGGVLYNEQFF. CDR3 bases: TGTGCCAGCAGCGTAGGAGGAGTTCTATACAATGAGCAGTTCTTC.

The chain carries TRBV2 and TRBJ2-1, with 8 positions matching TRBD1. Looked up from germline, CDR1 is SNHLY and CDR2 is FYNNEI. The CDR3 totals 13 residues. J gave up 8 bases and V 6 bases, and 6 bases lay outside the gene matches. The CDR3 coding sequence is TGTGCCAGCAGGGGACAGGCTCTAGATGAGCAGTTCTTC. It specifies CASRGQALDEQFF.

The rearrangement joins TRBV23-1 to TRBJ2-7; D is unclear. TRBV23-1 has ORF status, its function being uncertain. The CDR3 sequence is 12 residues long. The germline V and J ends were trimmed by 4 bases and 0 bases, with 4 bases remaining between them. The CDR3 region is CASSPSSYEQYF. The CDR3 coding sequence is TGCGCCAGCAGTCCGAGCTCCTACGAGCAGTACTTC.

The V call is TRBV19, the J call TRBJ1-3; D unresolved. There are 16 residues in the CDR3. V lost 0 bases, J lost 1 base, and 10 bases lay in between. CDR1 and CDR2 (germline): LNHDA, SQIVND (reference sequence). The CDR3 DNA is TGTGCCAGTAGTATAGATGGCCTGTTATCTGGAAACACCATATATTTT. This sequence encodes CASSIDGLLSGNTIYF.

V is TRBV6-9 and J is TRBJ1-1, with no clear D. This CDR3 contains 14 residues. V was clipped by 3 bases and J by 1 base, with 9 bases between them. Germline V gene data show CDR1 as MNHGY and CDR2 as SVAAGI. CDR3: CASSYGGENTEAFF. The CDR3 DNA is TGTGCCAGCAGTTACGGTGGAGAGAACACTGAAGCTTTCTTT.

This rearrangement joins TRBV2 to TRBJ1-5, with TRBD1 identical over 8 bases. Germline V CDR1 and CDR2: SNHLY, FYNNEI. Unmatched junction bases numbered 2, after V lost 4 bases and J lost 6 bases. The CDR3 is 13 residues long. The CDR3 DNA reads TGTGCCAGCAGTGCCCAGGGGGCTCAGCCCCAGCATTTT. It yields the protein CASSAQGAQPQHF. The entire variable domain, with the rest obtained from reference TRBV2 and TRBJ1-5, is as follows: EPEVTQTPSHQVTQMGQEVILRCVPISNHLYFYWYRQILGQKVEFLVSFYNNEISEKSEIFDDQFSVERPDGSNFTLKIRSTKLEDSAMYFCASSAQGAQPQHFGDGTRLSIL.

The chain couples TRBV4-1 to TRBJ1-5; unclear D gene. Germline values: CDR1 MGHRA, CDR2 YSYEKL. CDR3 size: 19 residues. Trimming removed 0 bases from V and 0 bases from J, with 18 bases in between. The CDR3 reads CASSQDRGWAGYSNQPQHF. CDR3 bases: TGCGCCAGCAGCCAAGATCGTGGTTGGGCAGGTTATAGCAATCAGCCCCAGCATTTT.

This chain joins TRBV6-7 and TRBJ2-2; 9 bases match TRBD2. TRBV6-7 is known as an ORF, though its function is uncertain. The CDR3 length is 16 residues. The V and J ends lost 0 bases and 9 bases, in that order; junction bases with no gene match: 8. The CDR3 sequence: CASSYSGAGGPRELFF. DNA of the CDR3: TGTGCCAGCAGTTACTCGGGGGCGGGGGGGCCCCGGGAGCTGTTTTTT.

The chain combines TRBV5-4 with TRBJ1-3; possible D gene TRBD1, 5 bases. The length of the CDR3 is 16 residues. Trimming shortened V by 9 bases and J by 0 bases, and 19 bases separated the two germline ends. Germline CDR1 and CDR2: SGHNT and YYREEE (reference sequence). The CDR3 region is CATYEQGLDSGNTIYF. CDR3 bases: TGTGCCACCTATGAGCAGGGACTTGACTCTGGAAACACCATATATTTT.

This sequence joins TRBV11-3 and TRBJ1-2, with TRBD1 matching 9 bases. Trimming at V came to 2 bases and at J to 0 bases, leaving 13 bases not matched to a gene. CDR1 is SGHNT and CDR2 is YENEEA in the germline V gene. This CDR3 contains 19 residues. DNA for the CDR3: TGTGCCAGCAGCTTACGTGTGGGACAGGGTACCGCAGCTAACTATGGCTACACCTTC. Protein sequence: CASSLRVGQGTAANYGYTF.

The chain has TRBV7-2 and TRBJ2-7; 9 positions match TRBD2. This CDR3 has 17 residues. V was clipped by 1 base and J by 4 bases; unmatched bases: 11. CDR1 and CDR2 from the germline V gene are SGHTA and FQGNSA. As DNA, the CDR3 is TGTGCCAGCAGCTTAGATCCAATAGCGGGAGAATTGTACGAGCAGTACTTC. Translated, it gives CASSLDPIAGELYEQYF.

The chain employs TRBV6-6 and TRBJ1-5; D gene ambiguous. CDR3 length: 14 residues. The V gene's germline CDR1 is MNHNY and CDR2 SVGAGI (reference sequence). V lost 7 bases, J lost 0 bases, and 10 bases lay in between. The CDR3 loop reads CASMRFDSNQPQHF. CDR3 in DNA: TGTGCCAGCATGAGATTTGATAGCAATCAGCCCCAGCATTTT.

V usage is TRBV5-1 and J usage is TRBJ1-2; maybe TRBD1 (6 bases). The CDR3 has 14 amino acids. Trimming removed 2 bases from V and 2 bases from J, with 10 bases in between. CDR1 is SGHRS and CDR2 is YFSETQ in the germline V gene. CDR3 DNA: TGCGCCAGCAGCTTAAACAGGGAAAACTATGGCTACACCTTC. This translates into CASSLNRENYGYTF.

The chain is built from TRBV29-1 and TRBJ2-1; TRBD2 is a possible D gene (6 bases). Germline V gene data show CDR1 as SQVTM and CDR2 as ANQGSEA. With 6 bases removed from V and 0 bases from J, the gap between germline ends came to 18 bases. The CDR3 has 16 residues. CDR3 sequence (DNA): TGCAGCGTCCCCCCAATGTTCGGGAGCTCCTACAATGAGCAGTTCTTC. This sequence encodes CSVPPMFGSSYNEQFF.

This chain joins TRBV28 and TRBJ1-3; a weak D match, TRBD1 (6 bases). V was cut by 4 bases and J by 1 base, with 14 bases left in between. The CDR3 covers 16 residues. Germline V gene data show CDR1 as MDHEN and CDR2 as SYDVKM. The CDR3 here is CASSSISGTSGNTIYF. The DNA of the CDR3 is TGTGCCAGCAGTTCAATATCGGGGACATCTGGAAACACCATATATTTT.